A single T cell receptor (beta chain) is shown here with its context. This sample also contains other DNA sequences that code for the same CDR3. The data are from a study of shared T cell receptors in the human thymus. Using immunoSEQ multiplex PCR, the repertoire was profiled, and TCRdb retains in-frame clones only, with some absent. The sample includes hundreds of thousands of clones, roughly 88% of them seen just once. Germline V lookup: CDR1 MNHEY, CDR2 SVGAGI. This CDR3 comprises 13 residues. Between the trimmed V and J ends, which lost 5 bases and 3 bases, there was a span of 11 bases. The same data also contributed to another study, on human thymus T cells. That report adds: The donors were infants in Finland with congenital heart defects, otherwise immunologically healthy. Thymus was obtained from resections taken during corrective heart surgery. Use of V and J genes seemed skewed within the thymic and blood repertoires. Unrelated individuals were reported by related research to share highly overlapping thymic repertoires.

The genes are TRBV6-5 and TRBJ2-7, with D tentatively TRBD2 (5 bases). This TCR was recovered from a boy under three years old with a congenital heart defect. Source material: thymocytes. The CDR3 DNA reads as TGTGCCAGCAGTGCCCCGGGGTGCTACGAGCAGTACTTC. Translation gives CASSAPGCYEQYF.